This entry lists 29 T cell receptor beta chains sequenced from one sample in a study of T cells in Graves' hyperthyroidism and ophthalmopathy. RNA transcripts served as the template for amplifying TCR beta CDR3 regions. HTBI primers drove first-round RT-PCR of the TCR CDR3. TCRdb re-called the multiplex PCR reads through MiXCR, storing one row per CDR3 protein. Among about 720,000 distinct CDR3 sequences listed, less than 20% were seen once. The sample was blood. All receptors derive from a man in his late teens or twenties with Graves' hyperthyroidism.

This clonotype came up a few times. V and J are TRBV12-5 and TRBJ1-1; no reliable D call. Looked up from germline, CDR1 is LGHNT and CDR2 is FRNRAP. The V end was cut by 2 bases, the J end by 4 bases, with 20 bases between. The CDR3 has 17 amino acids. The CDR3 DNA reads as TGTGCTAGTGGTTTGATTGTCTCTCTGGGTGATGGCACTGAAGCTTTCTTT. It encodes CASGLIVSLGDGTEAFF.

CDR3 sequence reads: CAIRDQDRVHEQFF. CDR3 DNA sequence: TGTGCCATCAGGGACCAGGACCGGGTCCATGAGCAGTTCTTC. This rearrangement joins TRBV10-3 to TRBJ2-1; D is undetermined. With 6 bases removed from V and 8 bases from J, the gap between germline ends came to 17 bases. This CDR3 comprises 14 residues. CDR1 ENHRY and CDR2 SYGVKD come from the germline V gene.

The table lists this clonotype with a few counts. The CDR3 DNA is TGTGCCAGCAGCCGTTCTGGGAATCAGCCCCAGCATTTT. Translation gives CASSRSGNQPQHF. The chain combines TRBV7-2 with TRBJ1-5, with D unclear. The CDR3 is 13 residues long. Germline V lookup: CDR1 SGHTA, CDR2 FQGNSA. Deletions cut 5 bases from V and 4 bases from J, with 9 bases between. Full variable domain (outside the CDR3, taken from reference TRBV7-2 and TRBJ1-5): GAGVSQSPSNKVTEKGKDVELRCDPISGHTALYWYRQSLGQGLEFLIYFQGNSAPDKSGLPSDRFSAERTGGSVSTLTIQRTQQEDSAVYLCASSRSGNQPQHFGDGTRLSIL.

V gene TRBV28 combines with J gene TRBJ2-4; D unresolved. The V end lost 2 bases, the J end lost 8 bases, and 4 bases lay between the germline ends. In germline, CDR1 is MDHEN, CDR2 SYDVKM. This CDR3 region has 11 residues. The CDR3 reads CASSLGYIQYF. The CDR3 coding sequence is TGTGCCAGCAGTTTAGGGTACATTCAGTACTTC.

This clonotype has a count of ten or more. The V call is TRBV28, the J call TRBJ2-7, with 10 bases lining up with TRBD2. The CDR3 runs 15 residues. CDR1 is MDHEN and CDR2 is SYDVKM in the germline V gene. The V and J ends lost 2 bases and 5 bases, in that order; junction bases with no gene match: 6. The CDR3 DNA reads as TGTGCCAGCAGTTTACCAGCGGGAGGGCCCGACGAGCAGTACTTC. It translates to CASSLPAGGPDEQYF.

The J gene is TRBJ2-1, the V gene TRBV5-1, with 12 nucleotides matching TRBD2. This CDR3 is 15 amino acids long. Germline V lookup: CDR1 SGHRS, CDR2 YFSETQ. The V segment lost 1 base and the J segment 7 bases; nucleotides outside the gene matches: 3. The DNA of the CDR3 is TGCGCCAGCAGCTTGACTAGCGGGAGGAATAATGAGCAGTTCTTC. Its translation is CASSLTSGRNNEQFF.

This clonotype was found many times. This chain links TRBV20-1 with TRBJ2-7, with D possibly being TRBD2 (6 bases). Per germline, CDR1 DFQATT and CDR2 SNEGSKA (reference sequence). The CDR3 covers 12 residues. Deletions cut 5 bases from V and 1 base from J, with 9 bases between. In DNA, the CDR3 is TGCAGTGCTTTCCGGGAGTCCTACGAGCAGTACTTC. Encoded protein: CSAFRESYEQYF.

This clonotype appeared once. A much larger clone sits a single nucleotide away, making a read error possible. The gene calls are TRBV28 and TRBJ2-7; no reliable D call. Germline V gives CDR1 MDHEN, CDR2 SYDVKM. CDR3 length equals 11 residues. V was cut by 4 bases and J by 5 bases, with 6 bases left in between. Here the CDR3 reads CASSSIDEQYF. The CDR3 DNA reads TGTGCCAGCAGTTCGATCGACGAGCAGTACTTC.

Only a few counts were recorded for this clonotype. This rearrangement joins TRBV19 to TRBJ2-7; tentatively, D is TRBD2 (5 bases). Germline values: CDR1 LNHDA, CDR2 SQIVND (reference sequence). The CDR3 covers 11 residues. Trimming took off 3 bases at V and 7 bases at J, with 7 bases between the two ends. CDR3 sequence: CASSIRGEQYF. In nucleotides, the CDR3 is TGTGCCAGTAGTATTCGCGGGGAGCAGTACTTC.

The J gene is TRBJ2-5, the V gene TRBV7-9; TRBD2 agrees at 12 bases. The CDR3 has 15 residues. Per germline, CDR1 SEHNR and CDR2 FQNEAQ (reference sequence). J lost 5 bases, V lost 5 bases, and 6 bases had no gene match. In DNA, the CDR3 is TGTGCCAGCAGCAGACTAGCGGGAGAGGCGGAGACCCAGTACTTC. Translated, it gives CASSRLAGEAETQYF.

This clonotype was recorded at least ten times. This sequence joins TRBV27 and TRBJ1-2; no clear D gene. The CDR3 is 13 residues long. V was clipped by 3 bases and J by 1 base, with 6 bases between them. Per germline, CDR1 MNHEY and CDR2 SMNVEV (reference sequence). For the CDR3, the DNA is TGTGCCAGCAGTTTGAAGCTTAACTATGGCTACACCTTC. It codes for CASSLKLNYGYTF.

A few counts support this clonotype. The chain combines TRBV7-2 with TRBJ2-3, with D maybe TRBD2 (6 bases). Germline lookup yields CDR1 SGHTA and CDR2 FQGNSA. This CDR3 comprises 15 residues. Trimming shortened V by 5 bases and J by 2 bases, and 14 bases separated the two germline ends. CDR3 in DNA: TGTGCCAGCAGCCAGACTAGGGCTTTCACAGATACGCAGTATTTT. Translating gives CASSQTRAFTDTQYF.

This clonotype was observed at least ten times. The V and J genes are TRBV7-2 and TRBJ2-2; unclear D gene. V gave up 5 bases and J gave up 4 bases, with 2 bases separating them. The CDR3 has 11 amino acids. Germline lookup yields CDR1 SGHTA and CDR2 FQGNSA. The CDR3 protein is CASSITGELFF. DNA of the CDR3: TGTGCCAGCAGCATCACCGGGGAGCTGTTTTTT.

In this sample, this clonotype turned up many times. The V gene is TRBV28, the J gene TRBJ2-1; D is unclear. The length of the CDR3 is 15 residues. V was trimmed by 5 bases and J by 0 bases, leaving 11 bases between them. CDR1 is MDHEN and CDR2 is SYDVKM in the germline V gene. The DNA of the CDR3 is TGTGCCAGCAGTCCCTGGGGTAGCTCCTACAATGAGCAGTTCTTC. It codes for CASSPWGSSYNEQFF. Full variable domain (rest looked up from reference TRBV28 and TRBJ2-1): DVKVTQSSRYLVKRTGEKVFLECVQDMDHENMFWYRQDPGLGLRLIYFSYDVKMKEKGDIPEGYSVSREKKERFSLILESASTNQTSMYLCASSPWGSSYNEQFFGPGTRLTVL.

This clonotype came up many times. The rearrangement uses TRBV7-2 and TRBJ2-1, with D possibly being TRBD1 (6 bases). Germline CDR1 is SGHTA and CDR2 is FQGNSA. V was shortened by 2 bases and J by 2 bases, with 13 bases between the two germline ends. This CDR3 comprises 16 residues. CDR3 sequence: CASSLIAGAAYNEQFF. CDR3 bases: TGTGCCAGCAGCTTAATCGCAGGGGCGGCCTACAATGAGCAGTTCTTC. The entire variable domain, with the rest obtained from reference TRBV7-2 and TRBJ2-1, is as follows: GAGVSQSPSNKVTEKGKDVELRCDPISGHTALYWYRQSLGQGLEFLIYFQGNSAPDKSGLPSDRFSAERTGGSVSTLTIQRTQQEDSAVYLCASSLIAGAAYNEQFFGPGTRLTVL.

The chain has TRBV11-2 and TRBJ2-7, with D possibly being TRBD2 (6 bases). The V end was cut by 3 bases, the J end by 5 bases, with 17 bases between. The length of the CDR3 is 15 residues. The germline gives CDR1 SGHAT, CDR2 FQNNGV. CDR3 DNA sequence: TGTGCCAGCAGCTTCGCCGGGGGTGGGGTCAACGAGCAGTACTTC. Protein sequence: CASSFAGGGVNEQYF.

This clonotype was detected ten times or more. J is TRBJ1-1 and V is TRBV30; tentative D call: TRBD1 (5 bases). The germline gives CDR1 GTSNPN, CDR2 SVGIG (reference sequence). Trimming cost V 0 bases and J 11 bases, with 10 bases left between them. This CDR3 has 11 residues. The CDR3 reads CAWSVGGAAFF. CDR3 nucleotides: TGTGCCTGGAGTGTGGGAGGGGCGGCTTTCTTT.

This clonotype appeared many times. The genes are TRBV11-2 and TRBJ2-1, with D uncertain. The CDR3 runs to 14 residues. V was clipped by 4 bases and J by 1 base, with 8 bases between them. CDR1 is SGHAT and CDR2 is FQNNGV in the germline V gene. For the CDR3, the DNA is TGTGCCAGCAGCTCAGACGAATCCTACAATGAGCAGTTCTTC. Translated, it gives CASSSDESYNEQFF.

This rearrangement joins TRBV24-1 to TRBJ2-2; 7 bases match TRBD1. Germline loops: CDR1 KGHDR, CDR2 SFDVKD. V dropped 9 bases and J dropped 3; count of bases not matched to a gene: 6. CDR3 length equals 14 residues. The CDR3 reads CATSRGQDTGELFF. CDR3 nucleotide sequence: TGTGCCACCTCGAGGGGGCAGGACACCGGGGAGCTGTTTTTT.

This clonotype was recorded at least ten times. The V call is TRBV9, the J call TRBJ2-5, with a possible D match to TRBD2 (5 bases). The V end lost 3 bases, the J end lost 1 base, and 13 bases lay between the germline ends. Germline CDR1 and CDR2: SGDLS and YYNGEE. The CDR3 spans 15 residues. The CDR3 nucleotides read TGTGCCAGCAGCGGTGCCCGGGGAGTCCAAGAGACCCAGTACTTC. Its translation: CASSGARGVQETQYF.

The chain employs TRBV7-6 and TRBJ2-3; possible D gene TRBD2, 6 bases. The CDR3 runs 15 residues. The V gene's germline CDR1 is SGHVS and CDR2 FNYEAQ. Trimming removed 1 base from V and 3 bases from J, with 11 bases in between. The CDR3 here is CASSLVTEGTDTQYF. The CDR3, as DNA: TGTGCCAGCAGCTTAGTAACGGAGGGTACAGATACGCAGTATTTT.

This clonotype was counted ten times or more. This chain joins TRBV6-1 and TRBJ2-7, with 8 bases that match TRBD1. The trim removed 2 bases at V and 2 bases at J, leaving 5 bases unmatched. Germline V gene lookup returns CDR1 MNHNS and CDR2 SASEGT. CDR3 size: 15 residues. CDR3 sequence: CASSEMDRVAYEQYF. The CDR3 DNA sequence: TGTGCCAGCAGTGAAATGGACAGGGTCGCCTACGAGCAGTACTTC.

This clonotype showed up many times. This chain joins TRBV7-2 and TRBJ2-3; tentative D call: TRBD2 (5 bases). The CDR3 contains 14 residues. CDR1 and CDR2 from the germline V gene are SGHTA and FQGNSA. Trimming removed 8 bases from V and 5 bases from J, with 17 bases in between. The CDR3 loop reads CASLAGLGEDTQYF. DNA for the CDR3: TGTGCCAGCCTGGCGGGCCTCGGGGAAGATACGCAGTATTTT.

This rearrangement joins TRBV19 to TRBJ2-1; TRBD2 agrees at 7 bases. With 3 bases clipped from V and 4 bases from J, the junction kept 6 bases outside the gene matches. This CDR3 is 15 amino acids long. The germline gives CDR1 LNHDA, CDR2 SQIVND (reference sequence). The CDR3 DNA reads as TGTGCCAGTAGTATCGTGGCGGGGGAGTACAATGAGCAGTTCTTC. Translation: CASSIVAGEYNEQFF.

This clonotype was seen ten or more times. The chain carries TRBV7-9 and TRBJ2-7; 8 nucleotides align to TRBD2. V lost 5 bases to trimming and J lost 5 bases; unmatched junction nucleotides: 5. The CDR3 sequence is 13 residues long. The germline V gene encodes CDR1 SEHNR and CDR2 FQNEAQ (reference sequence). As DNA, the CDR3 is TGTGCCAGCAGCCGGAGCGGGAGTAACGAGCAGTACTTC. This sequence encodes CASSRSGSNEQYF.

This clonotype was found many times. V and J are TRBV7-8 and TRBJ1-5; 9 bases align to TRBD1. Germline CDR1 is SGHVS and CDR2 is FQNEAQ. J gave up 5 bases and V 3 bases, and 5 bases lay outside the gene matches. The CDR3 has 15 amino acids. The CDR3 region is CASSLGQGVYQPQHF. CDR3 nucleotide sequence: TGTGCCAGCAGCTTGGGACAGGGAGTTTATCAGCCCCAGCATTTT.

The sample holds many counts of this clonotype. The chain joins TRBV12-3 or TRBV12-4 to TRBJ2-7, with 9 bases aligning to TRBD1. The CDR3 has 13 amino acids. V lost 6 bases and J lost 6; bases outside the gene matches: 6. The CDR3 nucleotides read TGTGCCAGCAGCCGGGACAGGGAACGCGAGCAGTACTTC. It is translated as CASSRDREREQYF.

This clonotype has just a few counts. V and J are TRBV27 and TRBJ1-5, with D unclear. CDR3 size: 13 residues. V lost 5 bases and J 10 bases, leaving 15 bases between the germline ends. Germline lookup yields CDR1 MNHEY and CDR2 SMNVEV (reference sequence). The CDR3, as DNA: TGTGCCAGCAGTCCCTATTTGGGGTACCCCCAGCATTTT. Translating gives CASSPYLGYPQHF.

The genes are TRBV19 and TRBJ1-2; 7 nucleotides match TRBD1. Germline CDR1 reads LNHDA; CDR2 reads SQIVND (reference sequence). The CDR3 contains 15 residues. Trimming cost V 2 bases and J 0 bases; bases outside gene matches: 3. The CDR3 DNA reads as TGTGCCAGTAGTATATCCAGGGGGGCTAACTATGGCTACACCTTC. The encoded protein is CASSISRGANYGYTF.